These T cell receptor beta chains were read from a single sample in a study of STAT3 mutations in large granular lymphocyte leukemia. Method: immunoSEQ multiplex PCR; TCRdb's copy keeps in-frame clones and lacks some. The sample records 8,000 to 11,000 clones, around 90% being singletons. Material: peripheral blood mononuclear cells. The source of these receptors is a man aged 55 to 70 with T-cell large granular lymphocyte leukemia. Some clones in this sample may be carry-over from other donors' samples. The CDR3 runs from the conserved cysteine through the conserved F or W. The D gene is left open where the match is weak. Not every row has a clone size; where given, it reads once, few, many or a size class.

d_call: TRBD1; j_call: TRBJ1-2; v_call: TRBV30; clone_size: NA; cdr3_aa: CALTPGQGANGYTF; cdr3_nt: TGTGCCTTAACTCCGGGACAGGGGGCCAATGGCTACACCTTC
d_call: NA; j_call: TRBJ2-3; v_call: TRBV6-6; clone_size: NA; cdr3_aa: CASREDSVTDTQYF; cdr3_nt: TGTGCCAGCAGGGAGGACTCAGTCACAGATACGCAGTATTTT
d_call: TRBD1; j_call: TRBJ1-1; v_call: TRBV2; clone_size: NA; cdr3_aa: CASRIGTAVNTEAFF; cdr3_nt: TGTGCCAGCAGGATTGGGACAGCTGTGAACACTGAAGCTTTCTTT
d_call: NA; j_call: TRBJ2-2; v_call: TRBV7-9; clone_size: NA; cdr3_aa: CASVRGELVTGELFF; cdr3_nt: TGTGCCAGCGTACGCGGGGAACTCGTTACCGGGGAGCTGTTTTTT
d_call: NA; j_call: TRBJ2-3; v_call: TRBV6-1; clone_size: NA; cdr3_aa: CASSEGNTQYF; cdr3_nt: TGTGCCAGCAGTGAGGGAAATACGCAGTATTTT
d_call: NA; j_call: TRBJ1-1; v_call: TRBV15; clone_size: NA; cdr3_aa: CATSREGREEAFF; cdr3_nt: TGTGCCACCAGCAGGGAGGGTCGGGAGGAAGCTTTCTTT
d_call: NA; j_call: TRBJ2-5; v_call: TRBV30; clone_size: NA; cdr3_aa: CAWGQKGGIETQYF; cdr3_nt: TGTGCCTGGGGGCAGAAAGGTGGTATAGAGACCCAGTACTTC
d_call: NA; j_call: TRBJ2-5; v_call: TRBV5-1; clone_size: NA; cdr3_aa: CASSYQETQYF; cdr3_nt: TGCGCCAGCAGCTACCAAGAGACCCAGTACTTC
d_call: NA; j_call: TRBJ1-1; v_call: TRBV29-1; clone_size: NA; cdr3_aa: CSVYGPVNTEAFF; cdr3_nt: TGCAGCGTTTACGGCCCGGTGAACACTGAAGCTTTCTTT
d_call: NA; j_call: TRBJ2-1; v_call: TRBV5-4; clone_size: once; cdr3_aa: CASSLGRVVNEQFF; cdr3_nt: TGTGCCAGCAGCTTAGGACGTGTGGTGAATGAGCAGTTCTTC
d_call: TRBD1; j_call: TRBJ2-7; v_call: TRBV6-5; clone_size: NA; cdr3_aa: CASRNTGTVLYEQYF; cdr3_nt: TGTGCCAGCAGGAACACCGGGACAGTATTATACGAGCAGTACTTC
d_call: NA; j_call: TRBJ1-1; v_call: TRBV20-1; clone_size: NA; cdr3_aa: CSASRTAEAFF; cdr3_nt: TGCAGTGCTAGTCGGACAGCTGAAGCTTTCTTT
d_call: TRBD2; j_call: TRBJ2-7; v_call: TRBV29-1; clone_size: NA; cdr3_aa: CSVTSGRASEQYF; cdr3_nt: TGCAGCGTAACTAGCGGGAGGGCCTCGGAGCAGTACTTC
d_call: TRBD2; j_call: TRBJ2-1; v_call: TRBV2; clone_size: once; cdr3_aa: CASTVVLLAGGDNEQFF; cdr3_nt: TGTGCCAGCACCGTTGTCTTGCTAGCGGGTGGGGACAATGAGCAGTTCTTC
d_call: TRBD2; j_call: TRBJ2-1; v_call: TRBV14; clone_size: NA; cdr3_aa: CASSQAAPGTSGNEQFF; cdr3_nt: TGTGCCAGCAGCCAAGCAGCACCTGGGACTAGCGGGAATGAGCAGTTCTTC
d_call: NA; j_call: TRBJ2-7; v_call: TRBV7-8; clone_size: NA; cdr3_aa: CASSLSAGTLTYEQYF; cdr3_nt: TGTGCCAGCAGCCTTAGCGCTGGGACTTTAACCTACGAGCAGTACTTC
d_call: NA; j_call: TRBJ2-5; v_call: TRBV18; clone_size: NA; cdr3_aa: CASSPSTGAQETQYF; cdr3_nt: TGTGCCAGCTCACCAAGTACGGGAGCTCAAGAGACCCAGTACTTC
d_call: TRBD2; j_call: TRBJ2-7; v_call: TRBV7-3; clone_size: NA; cdr3_aa: CASSSGVGREIEQYF; cdr3_nt: TGTGCCAGCAGCTCCGGTGTGGGGAGGGAAATCGAGCAGTACTTC
d_call: NA; j_call: TRBJ2-7; v_call: TRBV21-1; clone_size: few; cdr3_aa: CASSLTGLESYEQYF; cdr3_nt: TGTGCCAGCAGCCTCACCGGACTCGAGTCCTACGAGCAGTACTTC
d_call: NA; j_call: TRBJ2-5; v_call: TRBV6-6; clone_size: NA; cdr3_aa: CASSPQVAQRKTQYF; cdr3_nt: TGTGCCAGCAGTCCCCAGGTGGCTCAACGAAAGACCCAGTACTTC
d_call: TRBD2; j_call: TRBJ2-7; v_call: TRBV27; clone_size: NA; cdr3_aa: CASSSGGTSAYEQYF; cdr3_nt: TGTGCCAGCAGTTCGGGTGGGACTAGCGCCTACGAGCAGTACTTC
d_call: TRBD2; j_call: TRBJ2-7; v_call: TRBV29-1; clone_size: NA; cdr3_aa: CSVGGGRGYEQYF; cdr3_nt: TGCAGCGTTGGAGGCGGGAGGGGTTACGAGCAGTACTTC